These 3 T cell receptor beta chains were sequenced from one sample in a study of T-cell reconstitution after alpha-beta-depleted transplantation in children. Unique molecular identifiers were incorporated when the TCRbeta library was constructed. TCRdb reprocessed the PCR reads via MiXCR and lists one record per CDR3 protein. The table has 580,000 or so distinct CDR3 sequences, 23% seen once. The material sequenced was PBMCs, mostly from graft donor cells, taken 360 days after TCRalphabeta/CD19-depleted stem cell transplant. Receptors originate from a boy in the first two years of life who had a stem cell transplant for acute myeloid leukemia, so the T cells may come from the graft donor.

This clonotype was seen more than once but under ten times. For the CDR3, the DNA is TGCAGTGCTAGAGACGGGGGACTTGGCTCCTACAATGAGCAGTTCTTC. It specifies CSARDGGLGSYNEQFF. V gene TRBV20-1 combines with J gene TRBJ2-1, with TRBD2 as a possible D gene (6 bases). This CDR3 has 16 residues. The germline V and J ends were trimmed by 0 bases and 0 bases, with 12 bases remaining between them. Germline V gene lookup returns CDR1 DFQATT and CDR2 SNEGSKA (reference sequence).

CDR3 loop: CASSRTPADTQYF. The CDR3 DNA reads TGCGCCAGCAGCCGGACACCGGCGGATACGCAGTATTTT. The chain is built from TRBV4-3 and TRBJ2-3, with D possibly matching TRBD1 (5 bases). Trimming removed 4 bases from V and 6 bases from J, with 11 bases in between. The CDR3 runs to 13 residues. Germline V CDR1 and CDR2: LGHNA, YSLEER.

V is TRBV7-9 and J is TRBJ2-1, with 8 positions matching TRBD2. Per the germline V gene, CDR1 is SEHNR and CDR2 is FQNEAQ (reference sequence). This CDR3 spans 16 amino acids. Trimming removed 1 base from V and 1 base from J; junction bases left unmatched: 3. CDR3 sequence: CASSLGGGISYNEQFF. The CDR3 DNA follows: TGTGCCAGCAGCTTAGGCGGGGGGATATCCTACAATGAGCAGTTCTTC.